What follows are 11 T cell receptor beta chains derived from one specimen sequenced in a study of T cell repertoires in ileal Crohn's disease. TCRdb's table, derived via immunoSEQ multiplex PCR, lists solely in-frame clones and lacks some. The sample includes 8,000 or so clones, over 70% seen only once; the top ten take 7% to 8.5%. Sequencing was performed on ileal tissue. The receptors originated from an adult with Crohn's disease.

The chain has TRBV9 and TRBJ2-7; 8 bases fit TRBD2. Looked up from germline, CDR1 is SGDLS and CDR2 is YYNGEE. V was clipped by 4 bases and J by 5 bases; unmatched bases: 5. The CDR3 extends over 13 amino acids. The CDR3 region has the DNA TGTGCCAGCAGCCCCCGGACTAGCAACGAGCAGTACTTC. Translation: CASSPRTSNEQYF.

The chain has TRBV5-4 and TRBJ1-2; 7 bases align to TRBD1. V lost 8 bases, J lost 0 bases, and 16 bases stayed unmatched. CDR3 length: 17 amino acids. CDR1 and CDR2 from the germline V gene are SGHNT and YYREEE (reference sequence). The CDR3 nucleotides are TGTGCCAGTCTGCACTCGATCGACAGGGTAGCTAACTATGGCTACACCTTC. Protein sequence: CASLHSIDRVANYGYTF.

CDR3 nucleotide sequence: TGCGCCAGCAGCCGGGACAGTGGGTATGGCAATGAGCAGTTCTTC. It specifies CASSRDSGYGNEQFF. This rearrangement joins TRBV5-1 to TRBJ2-1; the match to TRBD1 covers 7 bases. Losses at the gene ends were 4 bases for V and 6 bases for J; bases not matched to a gene: 10. The CDR3 extends over 15 amino acids. The V gene's germline CDR1 is SGHRS and CDR2 YFSETQ.

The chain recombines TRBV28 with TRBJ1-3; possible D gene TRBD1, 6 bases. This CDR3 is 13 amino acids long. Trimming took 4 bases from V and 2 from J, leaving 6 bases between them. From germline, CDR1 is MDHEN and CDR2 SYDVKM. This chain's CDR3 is CASSYRAGNTIYF. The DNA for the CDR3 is TGTGCCAGCAGTTACAGGGCTGGAAACACCATATATTTT.

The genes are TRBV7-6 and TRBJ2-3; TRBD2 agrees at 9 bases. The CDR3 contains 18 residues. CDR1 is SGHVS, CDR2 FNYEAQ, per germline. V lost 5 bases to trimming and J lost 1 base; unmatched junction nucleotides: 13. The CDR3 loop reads CASSLTPGTSTRTDTQYF. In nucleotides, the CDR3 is TGTGCCAGCAGCCTAACCCCCGGGACTAGCACTCGCACAGATACGCAGTATTTT.

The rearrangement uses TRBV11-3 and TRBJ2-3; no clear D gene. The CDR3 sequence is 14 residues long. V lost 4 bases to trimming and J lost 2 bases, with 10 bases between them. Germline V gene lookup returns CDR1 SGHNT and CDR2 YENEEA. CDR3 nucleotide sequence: TGTGCCAGCAGCTCACAAGCGTCCACAGATACGCAGTATTTT. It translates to CASSSQASTDTQYF.

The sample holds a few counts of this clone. The CDR3 coding sequence is TGTGCCAGCAGCTTACTAGCGGGTGCGATAAATGAGCAGTTCTTC. It is translated as CASSLLAGAINEQFF. This chain joins TRBV11-2 and TRBJ2-1; 8 bases are a match to TRBD2. The ends lost 2 bases at V and 7 bases at J; junction bases unmatched: 7. Germline V gene sequence: CDR1 SGHAT, CDR2 FQNNGV. The CDR3 has 15 residues.

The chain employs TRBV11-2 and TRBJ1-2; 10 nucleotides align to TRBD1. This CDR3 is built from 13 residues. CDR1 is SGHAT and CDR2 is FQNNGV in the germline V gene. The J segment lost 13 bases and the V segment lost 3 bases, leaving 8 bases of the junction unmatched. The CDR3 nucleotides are TGTGCCAGCAGCTTCACAGACAGGGGGCCTCTCACCTTC. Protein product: CASSFTDRGPLTF.

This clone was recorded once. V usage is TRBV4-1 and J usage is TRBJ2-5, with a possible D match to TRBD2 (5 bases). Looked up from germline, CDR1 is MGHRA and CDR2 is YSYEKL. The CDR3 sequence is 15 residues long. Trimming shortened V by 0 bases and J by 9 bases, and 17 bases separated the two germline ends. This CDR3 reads CASSQDKDGSRAQYF. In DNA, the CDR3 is TGCGCCAGCAGCCAAGACAAGGACGGCTCGAGGGCCCAGTACTTC.

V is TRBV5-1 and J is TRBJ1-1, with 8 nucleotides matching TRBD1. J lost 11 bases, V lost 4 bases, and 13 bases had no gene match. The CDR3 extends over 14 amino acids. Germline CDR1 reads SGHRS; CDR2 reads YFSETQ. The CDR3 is CASSPWGQAIGAFF. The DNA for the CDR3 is TGCGCCAGCAGCCCCTGGGGACAGGCCATTGGGGCTTTCTTT.

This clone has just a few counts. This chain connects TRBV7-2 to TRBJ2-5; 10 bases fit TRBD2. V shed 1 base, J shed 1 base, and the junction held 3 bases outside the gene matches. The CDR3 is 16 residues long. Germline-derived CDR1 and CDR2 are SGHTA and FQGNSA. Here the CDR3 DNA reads TGTGCCAGCAGCTTAGGACCTAGCGGGGGCCAAGAGACCCAGTACTTC. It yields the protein CASSLGPSGGQETQYF.